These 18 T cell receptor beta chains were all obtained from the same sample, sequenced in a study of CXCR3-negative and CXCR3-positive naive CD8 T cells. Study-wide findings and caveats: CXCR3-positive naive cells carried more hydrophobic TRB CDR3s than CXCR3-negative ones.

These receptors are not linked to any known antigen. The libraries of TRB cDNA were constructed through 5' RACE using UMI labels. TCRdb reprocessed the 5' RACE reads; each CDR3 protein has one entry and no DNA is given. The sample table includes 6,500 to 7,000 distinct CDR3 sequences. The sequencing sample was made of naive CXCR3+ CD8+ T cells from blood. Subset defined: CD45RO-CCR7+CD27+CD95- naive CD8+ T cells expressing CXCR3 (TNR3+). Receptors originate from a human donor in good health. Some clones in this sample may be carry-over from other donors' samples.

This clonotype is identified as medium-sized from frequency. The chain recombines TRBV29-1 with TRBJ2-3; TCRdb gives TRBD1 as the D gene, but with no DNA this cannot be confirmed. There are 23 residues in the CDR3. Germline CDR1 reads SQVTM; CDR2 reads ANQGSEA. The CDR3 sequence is CSVEGGGVSVGALLGLSTDTQYF.

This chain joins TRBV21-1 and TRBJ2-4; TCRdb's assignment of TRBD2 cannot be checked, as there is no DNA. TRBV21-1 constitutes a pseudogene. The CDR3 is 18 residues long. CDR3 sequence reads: CASSKARIGRASGNIQYF.

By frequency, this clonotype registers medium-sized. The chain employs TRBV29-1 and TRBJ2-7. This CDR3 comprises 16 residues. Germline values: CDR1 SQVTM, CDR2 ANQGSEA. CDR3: CSVEDRSRRGSYEQYF.

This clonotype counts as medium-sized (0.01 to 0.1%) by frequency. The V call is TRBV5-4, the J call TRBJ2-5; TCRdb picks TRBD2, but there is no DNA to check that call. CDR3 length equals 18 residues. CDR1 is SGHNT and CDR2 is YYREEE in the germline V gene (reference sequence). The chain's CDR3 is CASSLLPGAGGQQETQYF.

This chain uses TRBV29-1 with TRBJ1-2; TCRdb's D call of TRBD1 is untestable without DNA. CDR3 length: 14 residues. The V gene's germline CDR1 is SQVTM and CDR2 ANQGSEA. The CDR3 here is CSVDGHPEQDGYTF.

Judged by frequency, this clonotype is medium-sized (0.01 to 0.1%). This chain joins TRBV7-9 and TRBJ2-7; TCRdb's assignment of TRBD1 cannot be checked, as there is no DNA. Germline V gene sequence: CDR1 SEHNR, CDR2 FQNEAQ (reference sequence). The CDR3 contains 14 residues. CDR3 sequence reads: CASSLGVASDEQYF.

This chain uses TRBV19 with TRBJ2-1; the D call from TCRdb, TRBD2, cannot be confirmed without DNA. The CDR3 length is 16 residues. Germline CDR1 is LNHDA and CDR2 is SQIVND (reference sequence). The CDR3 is CASSMLALAEHNEQFF.

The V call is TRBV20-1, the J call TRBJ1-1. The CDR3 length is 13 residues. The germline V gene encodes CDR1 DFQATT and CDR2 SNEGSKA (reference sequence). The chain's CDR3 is CSARDREGVATFF.

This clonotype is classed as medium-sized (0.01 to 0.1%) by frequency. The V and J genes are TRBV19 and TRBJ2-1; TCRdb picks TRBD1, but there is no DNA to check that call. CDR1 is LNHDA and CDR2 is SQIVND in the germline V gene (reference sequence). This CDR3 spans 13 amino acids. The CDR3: CASSILRGYEQFF. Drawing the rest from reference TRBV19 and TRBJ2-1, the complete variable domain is DGGITQSPKYLFRKEGQNVTLSCEQNLNHDAMYWYRQDPGQGLRLIYYSQIVNDFQKGDIAEGYSVSREKKESFPLTVTSAQKNPTAFYLCASSILRGYEQFFGPGTRLTVL.

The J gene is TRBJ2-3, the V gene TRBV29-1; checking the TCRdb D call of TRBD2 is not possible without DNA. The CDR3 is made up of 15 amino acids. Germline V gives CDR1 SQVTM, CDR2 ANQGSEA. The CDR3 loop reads CSVEDAGRSTDTQYF.

The CDR3 spells CSAREGLRTGPANTEAFF. The chain links TRBV20-1 to TRBJ1-1; TCRdb names TRBD1, which stays unverified in the absence of DNA. Germline-derived CDR1 and CDR2 are DFQATT and SNEGSKA (reference sequence). CDR3 size: 18 residues.

This CDR3 is CASSTEDRGFQETQYF. The genes are TRBV21-1 and TRBJ2-5; TCRdb designates TRBD1, a call that cannot be tested without DNA. TRBV21-1 is given as a pseudogene. This CDR3 is 16 amino acids long.

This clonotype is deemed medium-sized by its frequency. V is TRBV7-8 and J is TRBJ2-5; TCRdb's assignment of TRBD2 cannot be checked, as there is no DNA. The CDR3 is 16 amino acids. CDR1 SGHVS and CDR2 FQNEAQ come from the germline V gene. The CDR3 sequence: CASSEPLAGVQETQYF.

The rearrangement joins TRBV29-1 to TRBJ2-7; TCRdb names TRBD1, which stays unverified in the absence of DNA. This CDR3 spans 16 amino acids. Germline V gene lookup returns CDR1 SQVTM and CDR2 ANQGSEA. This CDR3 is CSVEVGTGKVKDEQYF.

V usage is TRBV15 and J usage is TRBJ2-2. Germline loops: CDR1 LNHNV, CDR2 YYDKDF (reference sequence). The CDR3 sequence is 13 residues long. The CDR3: CATSRGPDGELFF.

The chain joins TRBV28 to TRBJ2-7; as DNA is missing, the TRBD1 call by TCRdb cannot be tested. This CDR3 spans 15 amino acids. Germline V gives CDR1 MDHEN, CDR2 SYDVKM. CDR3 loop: CASSLGGRLTYEQYF.

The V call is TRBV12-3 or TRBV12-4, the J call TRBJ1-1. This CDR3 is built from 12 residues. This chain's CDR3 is CAANRHSGEAFF.

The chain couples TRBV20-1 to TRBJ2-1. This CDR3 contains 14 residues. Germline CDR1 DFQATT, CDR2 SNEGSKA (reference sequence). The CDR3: CSATIWSSYNEQFF.